The 20 T cell receptor beta chains below all came from one sample that was sequenced in a study of blood T cell repertoires in COVID-19. This table comes from immunoSEQ multiplex PCR, and its TCRdb copy is limited to in-frame clones, with some not included. This sample has about 180,000 clones, with approximately 87% found just once. Input material: peripheral blood. These receptors came from a man aged 35 to 55 with active or convalescent COVID-19.

Turning to this clone: Other DNA sequences in the same sample also yield this CDR3. This chain joins TRBV18 and TRBJ1-1, with 9 bases aligning to TRBD1. This CDR3 has 13 amino acids. Germline CDR1 KGHSH, CDR2 LQKENI. The V segment lost 5 bases and the J segment 4 bases; nucleotides outside the gene matches: 2. In nucleotides, the CDR3 is TGTGCCAGCTCATCGACAGGGGGCACTGAAGCTTTCTTT. Protein product: CASSSTGGTEAFF.

The chain links TRBV7-9 to TRBJ2-7, with D possibly matching TRBD2 (6 bases). The length of the CDR3 is 14 residues. Per the germline V gene, CDR1 is SEHNR and CDR2 is FQNEAQ (reference sequence). Trimming removed 5 bases from V and 5 bases from J, with 16 bases in between. The CDR3 DNA sequence: TGTGCCAGCAGCCAGGCGGGGAAAAGGGACGAGCAGTACTTC. This gives the protein CASSQAGKRDEQYF.

The genes are TRBV4-1 and TRBJ2-3, with 11 bases matching TRBD2. With V trimmed by 3 bases and J by 2 bases, 7 bases remained unmatched. The CDR3 spans 17 residues. Germline V gene lookup returns CDR1 MGHRA and CDR2 YSYEKL. This CDR3 is CASSQYSSGGTTDTQYF. DNA for the CDR3: TGCGCCAGCAGCCAGTACTCTAGCGGGGGGACCACAGATACGCAGTATTTT.

The chain links TRBV18 to TRBJ2-1, with 9 bases matching TRBD1. V shed 2 bases and J 5 bases; nucleotides not matched to a gene: 7. Germline V CDR1 and CDR2: KGHSH, LQKENI. The CDR3 is 16 residues long. This CDR3 is CASSPWGTGSNNEQFF. The CDR3 nucleotides read TGTGCCAGCTCACCATGGGGGACAGGGTCCAACAATGAGCAGTTCTTC.

This clone was picked up a small number of times. This sequence joins TRBV4-2 and TRBJ1-6; 10 nucleotides agree with TRBD1. This CDR3 has 15 amino acids. Per the germline V gene, CDR1 is LGHNA and CDR2 is YNFKEQ. J lost 10 bases, V lost 8 bases, and 11 bases had no gene match. In DNA form, the CDR3 reads TGTGCCAGCGGCCGGGACAGGGGTTTTAGGTCACCCCTCCACTTT. Amino acids: CASGRDRGFRSPLHF.

The chain has TRBV10-3 and TRBJ1-1; possible D gene TRBD1, 6 bases. Per germline, CDR1 ENHRY and CDR2 SYGVKD. This CDR3 comprises 15 residues. Deletions cut 2 bases from V and 0 bases from J, with 10 bases between. The CDR3 loop reads CAISERGGLNTEAFF. The CDR3 nucleotides are TGTGCCATCAGTGAGAGGGGGGGATTGAACACTGAAGCTTTCTTT.

This clone has more than one count but fewer than ten. This chain uses TRBV30 with TRBJ1-2, with D perhaps matching TRBD1 (5 bases). Germline CDR1 GTSNPN, CDR2 SVGIG (reference sequence). This CDR3 spans 13 amino acids. V lost 0 bases and J lost 4, with 9 bases in between. The CDR3 protein is CAWSVQGPYGYTF. CDR3 nucleotide sequence: TGTGCCTGGAGTGTCCAGGGCCCCTATGGCTACACCTTC.

This rearrangement joins TRBV6-2 or TRBV6-3 to TRBJ1-5; 9 nucleotides match TRBD1. Germline V gene lookup returns CDR1 MNHEY and CDR2 SVGEGT. The CDR3 has 15 residues. V lost 0 bases to trimming and J lost 9 bases; unmatched junction nucleotides: 6. The CDR3 is CASSYSGQGLGPQHF. The CDR3 coding sequence is TGTGCCAGCAGTTACTCGGGACAGGGCCTTGGGCCCCAGCATTTT.

This chain joins TRBV28 and TRBJ1-4; TRBD1 is a possible D gene (5 bases). The CDR3 spans 15 residues. The V end lost 2 bases, the J end lost 8 bases, and 15 bases lay between the germline ends. Germline V gene lookup returns CDR1 MDHEN and CDR2 SYDVKM. In DNA form, the CDR3 reads TGTGCCAGCAGTTTAAAGGCAGGGATGGGCGAAAAACTGTTTTTT. Translating it yields CASSLKAGMGEKLFF.

The chain has TRBV19 and TRBJ1-2; D is uncertain. The ends were cut back, 3 bases at V and 6 bases at J, with 14 bases in the middle. CDR1 and CDR2 (germline): LNHDA, SQIVND (reference sequence). This CDR3 region has 14 residues. DNA of the CDR3: TGTGCCAGTAGTATGGAGGCAGTAAGTGATGGCTACACCTTC. It specifies CASSMEAVSDGYTF.

The chain couples TRBV7-9 to TRBJ1-3; D ambiguous. The CDR3 sequence is 15 residues long. Between the trimmed V and J ends, which lost 1 base and 7 bases, there was a span of 14 bases. Germline CDR1 SEHNR, CDR2 FQNEAQ (reference sequence). The CDR3 here is CASSLDGNFANTIYF. CDR3 nucleotide sequence: TGTGCCAGCAGCTTAGACGGTAATTTCGCGAACACCATATATTTT.

The CDR3 DNA follows: TGTGCCAGCAGCCAAATAGGAACAGGGGGCTATGGCTACACCTTC. Amino acids: CASSQIGTGGYGYTF. The rearrangement joins TRBV3-1 (or the pseudogene TRBV3-2) to TRBJ1-2; 8 nucleotides align to TRBD1. After removal of 2 bases from V and 4 bases from J, the junction contained 6 bases not matched to a gene. The CDR3 loop spans 15 amino acids. CDR1 is LGHDT and CDR2 is YNNKEL in the germline V gene (reference sequence).

This chain connects TRBV11-3 to TRBJ2-1; maybe TRBD2 (5 bases). The CDR3 has 13 residues. Trimming shortened V by 1 base and J by 10 bases, and 11 bases separated the two germline ends. Germline V gives CDR1 SGHNT, CDR2 YENEEA. The CDR3 spells CASSLGLAGEQFF. Written as DNA, the CDR3 is TGTGCCAGCAGCTTAGGGCTAGCTGGAGAGCAGTTCTTC.

J is TRBJ2-7 and V is TRBV2; TRBD2 might be the D (6 bases). The CDR3 length is 16 residues. Trimming stripped 5 bases from V and 3 bases from J, with 20 bases between. Germline V gives CDR1 SNHLY, CDR2 FYNNEI. CDR3 bases: TGTGCCAGCAGTCCGAGCGGGCCTAGCCCCCTCTACGAGCAGTACTTC. Translated: CASSPSGPSPLYEQYF.

The V call is TRBV13, the J call TRBJ2-6, with a weak D call TRBD2 (6 bases). V lost 3 bases to trimming and J lost 1 base, with 28 bases between them. CDR1 is PRHDT and CDR2 is FYEKMQ in the germline V gene (reference sequence). This CDR3 has 22 amino acids. CDR3 DNA: TGTGCCAGCAGCTTCTATTCCAGCCGGGGGAACAGACTTCAATCTGGGGCCAACGTCCTGACTTTC. This sequence encodes CASSFYSSRGNRLQSGANVLTF.

Here the CDR3 reads CASRSQGASNQPQHF. CDR3 DNA sequence: TGTGCCAGCAGGTCACAGGGGGCAAGCAATCAGCCCCAGCATTTT. The chain combines TRBV6-6 with TRBJ1-5; TRBD1 matches at 9 bases. The CDR3 covers 15 residues. The trim removed 6 bases at V and 1 base at J, leaving 4 bases unmatched. Per the germline V gene, CDR1 is MNHNY and CDR2 is SVGAGI (reference sequence).

The chain combines TRBV4-1 with TRBJ2-3, with TRBD1 matching over 9 bases. Trimming took 4 bases from V and 0 from J; bases not matched to a gene: 5. Germline loops: CDR1 MGHRA, CDR2 YSYEKL. The CDR3 spans 16 residues. The CDR3 DNA reads TGCGCCAGCAGCCTCGACAGGGGGTCTAGCACAGATACGCAGTATTTT. It yields the protein CASSLDRGSSTDTQYF.

This clone was counted once. V and J are TRBV11-2 and TRBJ1-6, with 8 bases that match TRBD1. Germline values: CDR1 SGHAT, CDR2 FQNNGV. V dropped 5 bases and J dropped 9; count of bases not matched to a gene: 18. The CDR3 has 18 amino acids. The CDR3 loop reads CASSQGATGGTLSSPLHF. CDR3 in DNA: TGTGCCAGCAGCCAAGGGGCAACAGGGGGGACGTTGTCTTCACCCCTCCACTTT.

The chain employs TRBV2 and TRBJ1-4; D not resolved. V was clipped by 7 bases and J by 0 bases, with 12 bases between them. This CDR3 has 15 amino acids. Germline V gene data show CDR1 as SNHLY and CDR2 as FYNNEI. CDR3 region: CASTPEGATNEKLFF. The CDR3 nucleotides are TGTGCCAGCACTCCCGAGGGAGCAACTAATGAAAAACTGTTTTTT.

The chain carries TRBV5-8 and TRBJ2-1; D possibly corresponds to TRBD2 (6 bases). V was cut by 1 base and J by 2 bases, with 10 bases left in between. The germline CDR1 and CDR2 sequences are SGHTS and YDEGEE. This CDR3 has 15 residues. CDR3 in amino acids: CASSLKLAPYNEQFF. CDR3 bases: TGTGCCAGCAGCTTGAAACTAGCACCCTACAATGAGCAGTTCTTC.